The 3 T cell receptor beta chains given below trace back to one sample, sequenced in a study of cytomegalovirus exposure and HLA in healthy donors. Profiling relied on immunoSEQ multiplex PCR, and the TCRdb table lists in-frame clones only, not all of them. The sample shows roughly 220,000 clones, around nine tenths of them seen only once. The sequencing input was PBMCs. The receptors shown here come from a woman younger than 35 in good health and CMV-seronegative.

V gene TRBV6-5 combines with J gene TRBJ2-7; a possible D gene is TRBD1 (5 bases). V dropped 5 bases and J dropped 6 bases, with 20 bases sitting between them. Germline V gene data show CDR1 as MNHEY and CDR2 as SVGAGI. The CDR3 consists of 15 residues. This chain's CDR3 is CASSSTGRQRGEQYF. DNA of the CDR3: TGTGCCAGCAGTAGTACGGGCCGCCAAAGGGGCGAGCAGTACTTC.

The chain uses TRBV12-5 and TRBJ1-5, with no clear D. The length of the CDR3 is 16 residues. CDR1 LGHNT and CDR2 FRNRAP come from the germline V gene. Trimming removed 0 bases at V and 4 bases at J, with 13 bases between. The chain's CDR3 is CASGLVPGTSNQPQHF. DNA of the CDR3: TGTGCTAGTGGTTTGGTACCGGGAACGAGTAATCAGCCCCAGCATTTT. The full variable domain, with the rest looked up from reference TRBV12-5 and TRBJ1-5, is DARVTQTPRHKVTEMGQEVTMRCQPILGHNTVFWYRQTMMQGLELLAYFRNRAPLDDSGMPKDRFSAEMPDATLATLKIQPSEPRDSAVYFCASGLVPGTSNQPQHFGDGTRLSIL.

This chain uses TRBV6-5 with TRBJ2-1; D possibly corresponds to TRBD1 (5 bases). Germline loops: CDR1 MNHEY, CDR2 SVGAGI. This CDR3 is built from 12 residues. The germline V and J ends were trimmed by 6 bases and 10 bases, with 13 bases remaining between them. The CDR3 loop reads CASRSGATEQFF. In DNA, the CDR3 is TGTGCCAGCAGGAGTGGGGCCACCGAGCAGTTCTTC.